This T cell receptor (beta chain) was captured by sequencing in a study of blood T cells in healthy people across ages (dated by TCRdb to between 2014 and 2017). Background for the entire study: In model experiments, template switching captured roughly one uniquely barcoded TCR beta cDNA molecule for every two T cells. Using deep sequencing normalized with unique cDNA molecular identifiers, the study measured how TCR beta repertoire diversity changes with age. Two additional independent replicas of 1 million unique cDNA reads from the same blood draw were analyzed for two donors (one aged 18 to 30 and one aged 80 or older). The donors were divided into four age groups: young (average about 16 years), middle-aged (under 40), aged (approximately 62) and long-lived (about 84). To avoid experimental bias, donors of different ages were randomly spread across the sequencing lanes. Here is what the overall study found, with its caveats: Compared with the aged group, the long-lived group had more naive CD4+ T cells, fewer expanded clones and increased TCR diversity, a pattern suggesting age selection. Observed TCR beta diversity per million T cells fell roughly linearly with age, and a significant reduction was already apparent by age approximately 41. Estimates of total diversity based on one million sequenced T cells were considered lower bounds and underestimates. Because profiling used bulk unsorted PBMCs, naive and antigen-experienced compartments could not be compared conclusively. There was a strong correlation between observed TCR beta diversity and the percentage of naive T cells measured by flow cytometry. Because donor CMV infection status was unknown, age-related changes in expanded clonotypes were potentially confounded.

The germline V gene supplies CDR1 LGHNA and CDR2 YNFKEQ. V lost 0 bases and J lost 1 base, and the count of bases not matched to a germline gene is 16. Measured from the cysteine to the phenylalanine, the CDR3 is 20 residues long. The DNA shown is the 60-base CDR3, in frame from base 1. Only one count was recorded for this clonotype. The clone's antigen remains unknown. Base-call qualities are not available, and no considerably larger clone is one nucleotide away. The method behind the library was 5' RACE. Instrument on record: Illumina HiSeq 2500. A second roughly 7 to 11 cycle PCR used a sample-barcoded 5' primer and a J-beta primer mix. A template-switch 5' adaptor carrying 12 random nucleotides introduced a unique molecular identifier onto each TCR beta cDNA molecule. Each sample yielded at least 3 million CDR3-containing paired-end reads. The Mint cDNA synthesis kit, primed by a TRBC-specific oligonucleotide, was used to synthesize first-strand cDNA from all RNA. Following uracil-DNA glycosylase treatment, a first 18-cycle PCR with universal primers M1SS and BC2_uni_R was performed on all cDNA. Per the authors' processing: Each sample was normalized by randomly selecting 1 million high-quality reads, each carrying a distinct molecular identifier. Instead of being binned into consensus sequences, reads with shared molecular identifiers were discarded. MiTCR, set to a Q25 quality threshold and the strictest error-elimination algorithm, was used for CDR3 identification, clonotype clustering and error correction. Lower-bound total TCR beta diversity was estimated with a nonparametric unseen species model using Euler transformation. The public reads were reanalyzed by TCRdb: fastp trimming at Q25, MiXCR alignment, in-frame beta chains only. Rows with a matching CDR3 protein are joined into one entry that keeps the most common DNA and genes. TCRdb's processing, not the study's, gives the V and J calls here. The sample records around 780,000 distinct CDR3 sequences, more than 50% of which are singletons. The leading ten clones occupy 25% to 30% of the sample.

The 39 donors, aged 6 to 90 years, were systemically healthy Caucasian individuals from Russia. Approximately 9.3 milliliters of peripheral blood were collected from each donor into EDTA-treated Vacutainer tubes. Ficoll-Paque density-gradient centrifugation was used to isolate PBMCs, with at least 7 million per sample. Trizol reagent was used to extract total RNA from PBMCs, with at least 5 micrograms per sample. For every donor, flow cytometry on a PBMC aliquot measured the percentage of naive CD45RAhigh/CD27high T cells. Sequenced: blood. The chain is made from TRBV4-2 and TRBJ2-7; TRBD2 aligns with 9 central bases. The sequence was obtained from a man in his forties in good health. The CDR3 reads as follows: CASSQDRVAGAQLLSYEQYF. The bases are TGTGCCAGCAGCCAAGATAGGGTAGCGGGGGCTCAACTACTATCCTACGAGCAGTACTTC.